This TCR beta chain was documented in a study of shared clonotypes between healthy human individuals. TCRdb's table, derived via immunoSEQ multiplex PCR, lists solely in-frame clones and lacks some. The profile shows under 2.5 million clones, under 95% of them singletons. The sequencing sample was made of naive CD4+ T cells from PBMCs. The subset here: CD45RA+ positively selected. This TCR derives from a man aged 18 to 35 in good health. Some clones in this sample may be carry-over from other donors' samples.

The CDR3 DNA reads as TGTGCCAGCAGCTCTTGGCATGGAACAGCGAATAGCAATCAGCCCCAGCATTTT. Translating it yields CASSSWHGTANSNQPQHF. This sequence joins TRBV5-6 and TRBJ1-5; no clear D gene. Germline V gene data show CDR1 as SGHDT and CDR2 as YYEEEE. V dropped 3 bases and J dropped 0 bases, with 19 bases sitting between them. The CDR3 has 18 residues.